This is a list of T cell receptor beta chains from one sample in a study of identical twins. TCRdb fed the 5' RACE reads into MiXCR, producing one record per CDR3 protein. Of about 220,000 distinct CDR3 sequences detected, less than 8% appear once; the ten largest clones hold about 1.8%. This sample also appeared in a second study, on yellow fever vaccine responses in identical twins.

The material sequenced was memory (CD45RO+) T cells sorted from blood. The receptor source for this set is a woman between 18 and 30 years old in good health. Each CDR3 is given with its conserved first and last residue. The D gene is left open where the match is weak. Only some rows state a clone size, as once, few, many or a class for expanded clones.

d_gene | j_gene | abundance | v_gene | CDR3nt | CDR3aa
. | TRBJ2-5 | many | TRBV7-2 | TGTGCCAGCAGCCCGGACCTTACGTACCAAGAGACCCAGTACTTC | CASSPDLTYQETQYF
TRBD2 | TRBJ2-1 | many | TRBV6-2/TRBV6-3 | TGTGCCAGCAGGCCAGGGGGGACTAGCGGATACAATGAGCAGTTCTTC | CASRPGGTSGYNEQFF
TRBD2 | TRBJ2-2 | . | TRBV7-6 | TGTGCCAGCAGCCCCCGGGTAGCGGGGGGCTTTGAGCTGTTTTTT | CASSPRVAGGFELFF
. | TRBJ2-7 | few | TRBV9 | TGTGCCAGCAGCGCAACTACGCAGGGTTTCGAGCAGTACTTC | CASSATTQGFEQYF
TRBD2 | TRBJ2-3 | many | TRBV7-8 | TGTGCCAGCAGCCAACTAGGACTAGCGGGGCGCACAGATACGCAGTATTTT | CASSQLGLAGRTDTQYF
. | TRBJ1-1 | many | TRBV11-2 | TGTGCCAGCAGCTCCCGGGGGGCCGCTTTCTTT | CASSSRGAAFF
. | TRBJ2-7 | . | TRBV19 | TGTGCCAGTAGTAGACAGGTCTCCTACGAGCAGTACTTC | CASSRQVSYEQYF
. | TRBJ2-7 | many | TRBV12-3/TRBV12-4 | TGTGCCAGCAGTTTTGCAGGGATGAGGGAGCAGTACTTC | CASSFAGMREQYF
TRBD2 | TRBJ2-5 | many | TRBV6-5 | TGTGCCAGCAGTTACTCGCAGCGGCTAGCGGGGAATCAAGAGACCCAGTACTTC | CASSYSQRLAGNQETQYF
. | TRBJ1-1 | many | TRBV2 | TGTGCCAGCAGACGGGGGCCCAACACTGAAGCTTTCTTT | CASRRGPNTEAFF
. | TRBJ1-1 | . | TRBV12-3/TRBV12-4 | TGTGCCAGCAGCAGGAACCAAAACACTGAAGCTTTCTTT | CASSRNQNTEAFF
TRBD2 | TRBJ2-1 | . | TRBV20-1 | TGCAGTGCTGTAGCGGGGTGGAACAATGAGCAGTTCTTC | CSAVAGWNNEQFF
. | TRBJ1-1 | . | TRBV7-9 | TGTGCCAGCAGCTTAGCAGCAGATTGGGGAACGACTGAAGCTTTCTTT | CASSLAADWGTTEAFF
. | TRBJ2-3 | few | TRBV3-1 | TGTGCCAGCAGCCGGGGGGTGGGCACAGATACGCAGTATTTT | CASSRGVGTDTQYF
. | TRBJ2-1 | many | TRBV11-2 | TGTGCCAGCAGCCCACACCATAACAATGAGCAGTTCTTC | CASSPHHNNEQFF
. | TRBJ2-7 | few | TRBV20-1 | TGCAGTGCTAGAGATCTAGGCGGGAAGGGCGAGCAGTACTTC | CSARDLGGKGEQYF
. | TRBJ2-5 | many | TRBV3-1 | TGTGCCAGCAGGAAAAAAGAGACCCAGTACTTC | CASRKKETQYF
. | TRBJ2-3 | many | TRBV7-2 | TGTGCCAGCACTATGGGAATTACCGGGTCCCTCGGGGATACGCAGTATTTT | CASTMGITGSLGDTQYF
. | TRBJ1-1 | many | TRBV5-1 | TGCGCCAGCAGCCTAAGGACAGCCATGAACACTGAAGCTTTCTTT | CASSLRTAMNTEAFF
. | TRBJ2-1 | many | TRBV7-3 | TGTGCCAGCAGCATGACTAGGGATGGAGATGAGCAGTTCTTC | CASSMTRDGDEQFF
TRBD2 | TRBJ2-3 | few | TRBV11-2 | TGTGCCAGCAGCTTATCTGACAGCGGGAGGTCTTATTTT | CASSLSDSGRSYF
. | TRBJ2-7 | many | TRBV12-3/TRBV12-4 | TGTGCCAGCAGCCTAGACCGAGACGAGCAGTACTTC | CASSLDRDEQYF
. | TRBJ1-4 | . | TRBV28 | TGTGCCAGCAGTAGGACGGCTGAAAAACTGTTTTTT | CASSRTAEKLFF
. | TRBJ2-3 | few | TRBV29-1 | TGCAGCGTTGATTCTTGGCAGAGGTCGGATACGCAGTATTTT | CSVDSWQRSDTQYF
. | TRBJ2-2 | . | TRBV7-9 | TGTGCCAGCAGCTTTTCCCCAGCGACGAACACCGGGGAGCTGTTTTTT | CASSFSPATNTGELFF
. | TRBJ2-7 | . | TRBV28 | TGTGCCAGCTGTCCCGACCCCTACGAGCAGTACTTC | CASCPDPYEQYF
. | TRBJ2-5 | few | TRBV3-1 | TGTGCCAGCAGCCAAGCCAGTTCACAAGAGACCCAGTACTTC | CASSQASSQETQYF
. | TRBJ2-6 | many | TRBV18 | TGTGCCAGCTCACCTAACCAGGGTAGGGCTGGGGCCAACGTCCTGACTTTC | CASSPNQGRAGANVLTF
. | TRBJ1-1 | many | TRBV7-9 | TGTGCCAGCAGCACCCCTGTGGGCACTGAAGCTTTCTTT | CASSTPVGTEAFF
TRBD2 | TRBJ2-7 | many | TRBV6-2/TRBV6-3 | TGTGCCAGCAGTTACTCGGCGGGAGATAGCTACGAGCAGTACTTC | CASSYSAGDSYEQYF
TRBD1 | TRBJ2-7 | many | TRBV5-1 | TGCGCCAGCAGCTCCGGGACAGAGACCTACGAGCAGTACTTC | CASSSGTETYEQYF
TRBD2 | TRBJ2-3 | few | TRBV5-1 | TGCGCCAGCAGCTCCGAGACTAGCGGGGTTTCCTTTGTGTTT | CASSSETSGVSFVF
TRBD1 | TRBJ2-1 | many | TRBV6-4 | TGTGCCAGCAGTGACTCGGGGACAGGGGGCTACAATGAGCAGTTCTTC | CASSDSGTGGYNEQFF
. | TRBJ2-4 | many | TRBV4-1 | TGCGCCAGCAGCAGAGAAACCGGGAAGAAAAACATTCAGTACTTC | CASSRETGKKNIQYF
. | TRBJ2-7 | few | TRBV11-2 | TGTGCCAGCAGCGACTGGGACCGCCGCTCCTACGAGCAGTACTTC | CASSDWDRRSYEQYF
TRBD1 | TRBJ2-7 | . | TRBV27 | TGTGCCAGCAGGTCACAGGGGGTCTACGAGCAGTACTTC | CASRSQGVYEQYF
. | TRBJ2-3 | . | TRBV6-2/TRBV6-3 | TGTGCCAGCAGCGGTGCAGGACAGCTCCCTACAGATACGCAGTATTTT | CASSGAGQLPTDTQYF
TRBD2 | TRBJ2-4 | . | TRBV20-1 | TGCAGTGCTTACCGACTAGCGGGGGGGCCCAAAAACATTCAGTACTTC | CSAYRLAGGPKNIQYF